The 22 T cell receptor beta chains below come from one sample, sequenced in a study of OX40 agonist ivuxolimab in advanced cancers. Only in-frame clones appear in the TCRdb table, and some are missing; sequencing was by immunoSEQ multiplex PCR. The sample carries about 70,000 clones, 86% recorded once. The material sequenced was CD4+ or CD8+ T cells sorted from blood, taken in a trial of the OX40 agonist ivuxolimab. The receptors here all came from an adult with an advanced solid tumor such as melanoma, head and neck, liver or kidney cancer.

This clone came up once. The chain carries TRBV15 and TRBJ1-1, with D uncertain. Between the trimmed V and J ends, which lost 3 bases and 3 bases, there was a span of 17 bases. The germline CDR1 and CDR2 sequences are LNHNV and YYDKDF (reference sequence). This CDR3 has 16 residues. The CDR3 region is CATSSQRMSKDTEAFF. In DNA, the CDR3 is TGTGCCACCAGCAGTCAGAGGATGTCTAAGGACACTGAAGCTTTCTTT.

This CDR3 is CASSLSINTEAFF. The CDR3 DNA is TGTGCCAGCAGCTTAAGCATTAACACTGAAGCTTTCTTT. The chain couples TRBV7-7 to TRBJ1-1; D is uncertain. The CDR3 length is 13 residues. V was pared by 2 bases and J by 2 bases, with 6 bases between. Germline V gives CDR1 SSHAT, CDR2 FNYEAQ (reference sequence).

The genes are TRBV5-8 and TRBJ1-3, with a possible D match to TRBD1 (5 bases). This CDR3 is built from 13 residues. Germline V gives CDR1 SGHTS, CDR2 YDEGEE. V gave up 3 bases and J gave up 2 bases, with 6 bases separating them. This CDR3 is CASSYRTGNTIYF. As DNA, the CDR3 is TGTGCCAGCAGCTACAGGACTGGAAACACCATATATTTT.

This clone is medium-sized by share. The J gene is TRBJ2-7, the V gene TRBV18; D remains ambiguous. Trimming stripped 1 base from V and 3 bases from J, with 7 bases between. This CDR3 comprises 13 residues. Germline V gives CDR1 KGHSH, CDR2 LQKENI. The CDR3 here is CASSPLDGYEQYF. In DNA form, the CDR3 reads TGTGCCAGCTCACCACTCGACGGCTACGAGCAGTACTTC.

This rearrangement joins TRBV28 to TRBJ1-2; D perhaps matches TRBD1 (6 bases). The germline V and J ends were trimmed by 4 bases and 8 bases, with 17 bases remaining between them. CDR1 is MDHEN, CDR2 SYDVKM, per germline. The CDR3 loop spans 14 amino acids. The CDR3 DNA reads TGTGCCAGCAGTTCCCCACAGGGAACGGAGGGCTACACCTTC. Encoded protein: CASSSPQGTEGYTF.

The gene calls are TRBV5-1 and TRBJ2-5; no firm D call. Trimming left V 4 bases short and J 1 base short, with 11 bases between. The CDR3 sequence is 14 residues long. Per the germline V gene, CDR1 is SGHRS and CDR2 is YFSETQ. CDR3: CASSPQKTQETQYF. The CDR3 coding sequence is TGCGCCAGCAGCCCTCAGAAGACCCAAGAGACCCAGTACTTC.

The J gene is TRBJ2-1, the V gene TRBV2; 10 bases match TRBD2. The CDR3 runs 14 residues. V was pared by 5 bases and J by 5 bases, with 3 bases of the junction left unmatched. Germline V gene lookup returns CDR1 SNHLY and CDR2 FYNNEI. The CDR3 region is CASSSSGGDNEQFF. The CDR3 region has the DNA TGTGCCAGCAGTTCAAGCGGGGGGGACAATGAGCAGTTCTTC. Full variable domain (remainder filled in from reference TRBV2 and TRBJ2-1): EPEVTQTPSHQVTQMGQEVILRCVPISNHLYFYWYRQILGQKVEFLVSFYNNEISEKSEIFDDQFSVERPDGSNFTLKIRSTKLEDSAMYFCASSSSGGDNEQFFGPGTRLTVL.

This chain uses TRBV5-4 with TRBJ2-2; D possibly uses TRBD1 or TRBD2 (5 bases each). CDR1 SGHNT and CDR2 YYREEE come from the germline V gene (reference sequence). This CDR3 region has 15 residues. Trimming left V 3 bases short and J 7 bases short, with 16 bases between. This chain's CDR3 is CASSSWDRVGGELFF. The CDR3 DNA sequence: TGTGCCAGCAGCTCATGGGACCGGGTGGGCGGGGAGCTGTTTTTT.

This chain joins TRBV6-1 and TRBJ2-3; 12 bases align to TRBD2. Germline CDR1 is MNHNS and CDR2 is SASEGT. The CDR3 runs 16 residues. Losses at the gene ends were 2 bases for V and 7 bases for J; bases not matched to a gene: 7. CDR3 residues: CASSEQGLAGPNTQYF. For the CDR3, the DNA is TGTGCCAGCAGTGAACAAGGACTAGCGGGGCCAAATACGCAGTATTTT.

J is TRBJ2-1 and V is TRBV30; D might be TRBD1 (5 bases). There are 14 residues in the CDR3. V lost 0 bases to trimming and J lost 4 bases, with 10 bases between them. Germline CDR1 is GTSNPN and CDR2 is SVGIG (reference sequence). In DNA, the CDR3 is TGTGCCTGGAGTGTCGCGACAGTGTACAATGAGCAGTTCTTC. This codes for CAWSVATVYNEQFF.

The chain recombines TRBV19 with TRBJ2-7, with D perhaps matching TRBD2 (6 bases). Trimming stripped 4 bases from V and 0 bases from J, with 19 bases between. The CDR3 contains 17 residues. Germline values: CDR1 LNHDA, CDR2 SQIVND (reference sequence). CDR3 residues: CASSKRSGRGSSYEQYF. In DNA form, the CDR3 reads TGTGCCAGTAGTAAGCGGTCAGGGCGGGGAAGCTCCTACGAGCAGTACTTC.

Regarding this clone: The limits of the CDR3 on the DNA are not certain, so only TCRdb's listed CDR3 is given. The J gene is TRBJ1-2, the V gene TRBV18. Germline-derived CDR1 and CDR2 are KGHSH and LQKENI. A total of 15 residues make up the CDR3, ends included. The CDR3 sequence is CASSSTLGGVRGYTF.

The chain joins TRBV4-1 to TRBJ2-4; a possible D gene is TRBD2 (7 bases). Trimming cost V 0 bases and J 0 bases, with 18 bases left between them. This CDR3 is 19 amino acids long. Germline lookup yields CDR1 MGHRA and CDR2 YSYEKL. The CDR3: CASSQEGGGDTLAKNIQYF. DNA of the CDR3: TGCGCCAGCAGCCAAGAAGGAGGGGGGGATACGTTAGCCAAAAACATTCAGTACTTC.

This chain uses TRBV7-2 with TRBJ2-2; no clear D gene. CDR3 length: 14 amino acids. V lost 1 base, J lost 9 bases, and 12 bases lay in between. Germline V gene lookup returns CDR1 SGHTA and CDR2 FQGNSA. The CDR3 spells CASSLEAWTRELFF. CDR3 nucleotides: TGTGCCAGCAGCTTAGAGGCTTGGACGAGGGAGCTGTTTTTT.

V is TRBV5-1 and J is TRBJ2-5; no definite D call. Trimming pared 1 base from V and 7 bases from J, leaving 11 bases between. CDR3 length: 13 amino acids. CDR1 and CDR2 (germline): SGHRS, YFSETQ. The CDR3 region is CASSLPRLGTQYF. The CDR3 DNA follows: TGCGCCAGCAGCTTGCCTCGTCTCGGGACCCAGTACTTC.

CDR3 nucleotide sequence: TGCGCCAGCAGCTTAGGGGACAGGGGGCTCGGCTACACCTTC. Protein sequence: CASSLGDRGLGYTF. This chain links TRBV5-1 with TRBJ1-2; 12 nucleotides match TRBD1. Looked up from germline, CDR1 is SGHRS and CDR2 is YFSETQ. The V gene end was trimmed by 2 bases and the J gene end by 8 bases; junction bases not matched to a gene: 4. The CDR3 has 14 residues.

In this sample, this clone turned up a few times. The chain couples TRBV7-2 to TRBJ1-1, with a tentative D call TRBD1 (6 bases). This CDR3 is 17 amino acids long. Deletions cut 5 bases from V and 1 base from J, with 20 bases between. The V gene's germline CDR1 is SGHTA and CDR2 FQGNSA. DNA of the CDR3: TGTGCCAGCAGCACTACTCATCTGGACAGACCGAACACTGAAGCTTTCTTT. This sequence encodes CASSTTHLDRPNTEAFF.

V usage is TRBV5-1 and J usage is TRBJ1-2; no definite D call. The CDR3 has 14 amino acids. Germline CDR1 and CDR2: SGHRS and YFSETQ. Trimming shortened V by 2 bases and J by 8 bases, and 16 bases separated the two germline ends. This CDR3 is CASSFESSALGYTF. CDR3 sequence (DNA): TGCGCCAGCAGCTTTGAATCCTCCGCGTTGGGCTACACCTTC.

Comment on this clone: Other DNA sequences in the sample encode the same CDR3. The V and J genes are TRBV20-1 and TRBJ2-1; no clear D. V was clipped by 4 bases and J by 4 bases, with 2 bases between them. CDR3 size: 10 residues. From germline, CDR1 is DFQATT and CDR2 SNEGSKA (reference sequence). The CDR3 sequence is CSATYNEQFF. Here the CDR3 DNA reads TGCAGTGCTACTTACAATGAGCAGTTCTTC.

The chain joins TRBV18 to TRBJ1-2; D perhaps matches TRBD1 (5 bases). Trimming pared 3 bases from V and 7 bases from J, leaving 6 bases between. Germline V lookup: CDR1 KGHSH, CDR2 LQKENI. The CDR3 is made up of 11 amino acids. The CDR3: CASSPGGGYTF. Here the CDR3 DNA reads TGTGCCAGCTCACCGGGGGGTGGCTACACCTTC.

This clone appeared a few times. The chain uses TRBV19 and TRBJ1-2; D is possibly TRBD1 (6 bases). V was pared by 3 bases and J by 2 bases, with 7 bases between. CDR3 size: 13 residues. Germline CDR1 LNHDA, CDR2 SQIVND (reference sequence). The CDR3 loop reads CASSMQGNYGYTF. CDR3 bases: TGTGCCAGTAGTATGCAGGGGAACTATGGCTACACCTTC.

This clone was observed a single time. V and J are TRBV14 and TRBJ1-1; D is unresolved. This CDR3 contains 13 residues. CDR1 and CDR2 from the germline V gene are SGHDN and FVKESK. Between the trimmed V and J ends, which lost 1 base and 0 bases, there was a span of 3 bases. The CDR3 DNA follows: TGTGCCAGCAGCCAAGGAATGAACACTGAAGCTTTCTTT. Translation: CASSQGMNTEAFF.